This T cell receptor beta chain was recorded in a study of blood T cell repertoires in COVID-19. The wider study: Specimens from acute and convalescent COVID-19 originated in the United States, Italy and Spain. PBMCs, B-cell-depleted T cells, or T cells provided the cDNA or gDNA that made up the material.

The CDR3 runs to 15 residues. After removal of 6 bases from V and 7 bases from J, the junction contained 12 bases not matched to a gene. Germline CDR1 is LGHNT and CDR2 is FRNRAP. Original processing methods: For nucleated cells, counts were estimated from reference gene primer amplification. Generated by immunoSEQ multiplex PCR, the TCRdb table keeps only in-frame clones and is missing some. The V and J calls and the clone size are those of that table, but D and trimming were determined from the DNA. The data contain 120,000 to 150,000 clones, roughly 88% of them singletons. Sequencing was performed on peripheral blood. J is TRBJ2-1 and V is TRBV12-5; 7 positions agree with TRBD2. The sequence came from a woman between 55 and 75 years old with COVID-19, enrolled during active disease. This CDR3 reads CASGDSGAPWNEQFF. DNA for the CDR3: TGTGCTAGTGGCGACAGCGGGGCGCCCTGGAATGAGCAGTTCTTC.